Below, 30 T cell receptor beta chains from the same sample are listed, as sequenced in a study of cytomegalovirus exposure and HLA in healthy donors. A multiplex PCR was run with 60 Vbeta primers and 13 Jbeta primers. Data came from immunoSEQ multiplex PCR; TCRdb stores just in-frame clones and leaves some out. The data show 75,000 to 100,000 clones, with around 80% seen just once and 5.5% to 8% held by the top ten. Material: PBMCs. These receptors were collected from a man aged 25-45 years in good health and CMV-seronegative.

The chain joins TRBV10-1 to TRBJ2-3; 12 bases map to TRBD2. CDR1 WNHNN and CDR2 SYGVQD come from the germline V gene (reference sequence). V shed 10 bases, J shed 14 bases, and the junction held 13 bases outside the gene matches. The CDR3 is made up of 13 amino acids. This CDR3 reads CATSKASGRAWYF. CDR3 in DNA: TGCGCCACCTCAAAGGCTAGCGGGAGGGCCTGGTATTTT.

This chain connects TRBV27 to TRBJ1-3; D not resolved. The CDR3 loop spans 14 amino acids. The V and J ends lost 4 bases and 3 bases respectively, with 10 bases between them. Per germline, CDR1 MNHEY and CDR2 SMNVEV (reference sequence). CDR3 in DNA: TGTGCCAGCAGTTCTAATTTTGGTGGAAACACCATATATTTT. Amino acid sequence: CASSSNFGGNTIYF.

Only one count was recorded for this clone. The chain couples TRBV4-2 to TRBJ2-5; a possible D gene is TRBD1 (5 bases). The assigned J gene may be wrong: the sequence end matches TRBJ2-7 better. The CDR3 covers 14 residues. The germline V gene has CDR1 LGHNA and CDR2 YNFKEQ. CDR3 residues: CASSQESRGYEQYF. CDR3 nucleotide sequence: TGTGCCAGCAGCCAAGAATCTAGGGGATACGAGCAGTACTTC.

This CDR3 is CASSLFANTGELFF. The DNA for the CDR3 is TGTGCCAGCAGTCTATTCGCGAACACCGGGGAGCTGTTTTTT. This chain joins TRBV27 and TRBJ2-2, with D hard to call. Germline-derived CDR1 and CDR2 are MNHEY and SMNVEV (reference sequence). The CDR3 loop spans 14 amino acids. Deletions cut 5 bases from V and 0 bases from J, with 7 bases between.

The chain couples TRBV2 to TRBJ1-1; no clear D gene. Trimming stripped 6 bases from V and 1 base from J, with 9 bases between. Germline V gene data show CDR1 as SNHLY and CDR2 as FYNNEI. This CDR3 has 13 residues. Here the CDR3 DNA reads TGTGCCAGCAGCCTAAACAGGAACACTGAAGCTTTCTTT. This encodes CASSLNRNTEAFF.

The genes are TRBV13 and TRBJ2-7; TRBD2 agrees at 7 bases. This CDR3 spans 19 amino acids. CDR1 and CDR2 from the germline V gene are PRHDT and FYEKMQ (reference sequence). Trimming at V came to 0 bases and at J to 3 bases, leaving 17 bases not matched to a gene. DNA for the CDR3: TGTGCCAGCAGCTTAGGGGCCCTATCCGCTAGCGGTCTGAACTACGAGCAGTACTTC. Translated: CASSLGALSASGLNYEQYF.

The chain carries TRBV29-1 and TRBJ2-3; 11 bases are shared with TRBD2. Germline-derived CDR1 and CDR2 are SQVTM and ANQGSEA. After removal of 7 bases from V and 7 bases from J, the junction contained 7 bases not matched to a gene. This CDR3 comprises 13 residues. CDR3 sequence (DNA): TGCAGCGCCATTAGCGGGGGGGCATATACGCAGTATTTT. It is translated as CSAISGGAYTQYF.

The V call is TRBV1, the J call TRBJ2-5; the table's D call TRBD2 went unverified against the DNA. The DNA end is a closer match to TRBJ2-7, so the J assignment may be wrong. TRBV1 is noted as a pseudogene. This CDR3 is built from 15 residues. The CDR3 here is CTSTIKLAGAVEQYF. The CDR3 nucleotides read TGCACCAGCACCATAAAACTAGCGGGGGCGGTCGAGCAGTACTTC.

The chain joins TRBV7-2 to TRBJ1-5; D might be TRBD1 (5 bases). The CDR3 sequence is 13 residues long. Germline V gene data show CDR1 as SGHTA and CDR2 as FQGNSA. Trimming shortened V by 2 bases and J by 6 bases, and 8 bases separated the two germline ends. CDR3 sequence reads: CASSLQGGQPQHF. The CDR3 DNA reads TGTGCCAGCAGCTTACAGGGCGGTCAGCCCCAGCATTTT.

V usage is TRBV29-1 and J usage is TRBJ2-7, with D unclear. The length of the CDR3 is 11 residues. The germline gives CDR1 SQVTM, CDR2 ANQGSEA. V was clipped by 7 bases and J by 5 bases, with 12 bases between them. The CDR3 nucleotides are TGCAGCGCCGCCACATTGAACGAGCAGTACTTC. The encoded protein is CSAATLNEQYF.

This clone was detected once. The gene calls are TRBV10-1 and TRBJ2-7; D is possibly TRBD1 (5 bases). The CDR3 covers 13 residues. Trimming pared 0 bases from V and 4 bases from J, leaving 7 bases between. CDR1 and CDR2 from the germline V gene are WNHNN and SYGVQD (reference sequence). The CDR3 loop reads CASSESGRYEQYF. CDR3 coding DNA: TGCGCCAGCAGTGAGTCGGGGCGGTACGAGCAGTACTTC.

This rearrangement joins TRBV9 to TRBJ1-2, with 12 bases fitting TRBD1. Germline V gene lookup returns CDR1 SGDLS and CDR2 YYNGEE. This CDR3 region has 12 residues. V was pared by 4 bases and J by 14 bases, with 6 bases of the junction left unmatched. The CDR3 reads CASSLGTGGLTF. CDR3 nucleotide sequence: TGTGCCAGCAGCCTGGGGACAGGGGGCCTTACCTTC.

V and J are TRBV9 and TRBJ1-1; the D gene is possibly TRBD1 (6 bases). CDR3 length equals 13 residues. Between the trimmed V and J ends, which lost 3 bases and 2 bases, there was a span of 8 bases. Germline V gives CDR1 SGDLS, CDR2 YYNGEE. CDR3 nucleotide sequence: TGTGCCAGCAGCGAACAGGGTAACACTGAAGCTTTCTTT. This translates into CASSEQGNTEAFF.

This CDR3 is CASSLAFGGSRNEQFF. In DNA, the CDR3 is TGTGCCAGCAGCTTAGCTTTCGGCGGGAGTAGAAATGAGCAGTTCTTC. This rearrangement joins TRBV7-2 to TRBJ2-1; TRBD2 aligns across 7 bases. V dropped 0 bases and J dropped 7; count of bases not matched to a gene: 9. Germline V lookup: CDR1 SGHTA, CDR2 FQGNSA. The CDR3 totals 16 residues.

This clone is a singleton in its sample. The chain carries TRBV12-5 and TRBJ1-2; 8 bases match TRBD1. Germline V gene lookup returns CDR1 LGHNT and CDR2 FRNRAP. Trimming took 6 bases from V and 1 from J; bases not matched to a gene: 1. This CDR3 is built from 13 residues. The CDR3, as DNA: TGTGCTAGTGGGGACAGGGTTAACTATGGCTACACCTTC. Protein product: CASGDRVNYGYTF.

This rearrangement joins TRBV28 to TRBJ2-7; tentative D call: TRBD2 (5 bases). The germline V gene has CDR1 MDHEN and CDR2 SYDVKM. This CDR3 spans 13 amino acids. V was clipped by 4 bases and J by 0 bases, with 7 bases between them. The CDR3 sequence is CASSSGSSYEQYF. Here the CDR3 DNA reads TGTGCCAGCAGTTCTGGGAGCTCCTACGAGCAGTACTTC.

The gene calls are TRBV29-1 and TRBJ1-1; D possibly corresponds to TRBD1 (5 bases). The CDR3 length is 14 residues. Germline V gene lookup returns CDR1 SQVTM and CDR2 ANQGSEA. The ends were cut back, 4 bases at V and 4 bases at J, with 16 bases in the middle. The CDR3 DNA sequence: TGCAGCGTTGGAAGTGGCGCCCAGGGCACTGAAGCTTTCTTT. This codes for CSVGSGAQGTEAFF.

The chain carries TRBV28 and TRBJ1-5; 9 bases are shared with TRBD1. Unmatched junction bases numbered 10, after V lost 8 bases and J lost 5 bases. The CDR3 totals 15 residues. The germline V gene has CDR1 MDHEN and CDR2 SYDVKM. CDR3 sequence: CASGGTGLGDQPQHF. In DNA, the CDR3 is TGTGCCAGCGGGGGGACAGGGCTTGGGGATCAGCCCCAGCATTTT.

V gene TRBV27 combines with J gene TRBJ1-5; D unclear. The V end lost 2 bases, the J end lost 7 bases, and 9 bases lay between the germline ends. There are 13 residues in the CDR3. CDR1 and CDR2 (germline): MNHEY, SMNVEV (reference sequence). CDR3 sequence (DNA): TGTGCCAGCAGTTTAGGCAGAGGGCAGCCCCAGCATTTT. It translates to CASSLGRGQPQHF.

The chain is built from TRBV30 and TRBJ1-6, with 8 bases fitting TRBD1. The CDR3 runs to 17 residues. Germline lookup yields CDR1 GTSNPN and CDR2 SVGIG (reference sequence). V dropped 3 bases and J dropped 6; count of bases not matched to a gene: 13. CDR3 sequence (DNA): TGTGCCTGGAGAACCGACAGGGGCAGTGAAGGTAATTCACCCCTCCACTTT. Amino acids: CAWRTDRGSEGNSPLHF.

The chain uses TRBV7-9 and TRBJ2-1; tentatively, D is TRBD2 (6 bases). The CDR3 totals 14 residues. Trimming stripped 5 bases from V and 8 bases from J, with 16 bases between. In germline, CDR1 is SEHNR, CDR2 FQNEAQ (reference sequence). This CDR3 reads CASSRNYGGHEQFF. DNA for the CDR3: TGTGCCAGCAGCCGTAATTACGGGGGTCATGAGCAGTTCTTC.

This clone was counted only a few times. The chain links TRBV25-1 to TRBJ1-1; 8 positions agree with TRBD1. Germline V gene data show CDR1 as MGHDK and CDR2 as SYGVNS. V lost 4 bases and J lost 1; bases outside the gene matches: 2. The CDR3 covers 14 residues. CDR3: CASSGDRGNTEAFF. In nucleotides, the CDR3 is TGTGCCAGCAGTGGTGACAGGGGGAACACTGAAGCTTTCTTT.

In this sample, this clone turned up a few times. The chain couples TRBV6-5 to TRBJ2-2; D possibly corresponds to TRBD1 (7 bases). Germline-derived CDR1 and CDR2 are MNHEY and SVGAGI. Trimming removed 6 bases at V and 5 bases at J, with 13 bases between. The CDR3 spans 14 residues. CDR3 sequence (DNA): TGTGCCAGCAGGCCACAGGGGAGGACCGGGGAGCTGTTTTTT. Encoded protein: CASRPQGRTGELFF.

V gene TRBV5-1 combines with J gene TRBJ2-1; 7 bases line up with TRBD1. CDR1 SGHRS and CDR2 YFSETQ come from the germline V gene. CDR3 length: 16 residues. V lost 4 bases, J lost 5 bases, and 12 bases stayed unmatched. This CDR3 reads CASSRDTGVRNNEQFF. The CDR3 DNA reads as TGCGCCAGCAGCCGTGACACAGGGGTGAGGAACAATGAGCAGTTCTTC.

The chain joins TRBV6-5 to TRBJ2-7; perhaps TRBD1 as D (6 bases). Per the germline V gene, CDR1 is MNHEY and CDR2 is SVGAGI. The CDR3 is 14 amino acids. The germline V and J ends were trimmed by 4 bases and 7 bases, with 17 bases remaining between them. The CDR3 DNA is TGTGCCAGCAGTTTAGGGGGAGAAGTGGGTGAGCAGTACTTC. Translated: CASSLGGEVGEQYF.

This clone occurred once. The V and J genes are TRBV27 and TRBJ2-7; a weak D match, TRBD2 (5 bases). V dropped 8 bases and J dropped 2 bases, with 13 bases sitting between them. In germline, CDR1 is MNHEY, CDR2 SMNVEV (reference sequence). This CDR3 is 13 amino acids long. The CDR3 loop reads CASRGSLAYEQYF. The CDR3 nucleotides are TGTGCCAGCCGGGGATCGCTAGCCTACGAGCAGTACTTC.

This chain links TRBV6-5 with TRBJ2-7, with D possibly being TRBD1 (7 bases). The V end was cut by 6 bases, the J end by 3 bases, with 12 bases between. Germline V gene lookup returns CDR1 MNHEY and CDR2 SVGAGI. The CDR3 loop spans 13 amino acids. In DNA form, the CDR3 reads TGTGCCAGCAGGGGGGGACAGTTCTACGAGCAGTACTTC. Amino acids: CASRGGQFYEQYF.

The CDR3 spells CASSVGTSGTGEQYF. For the CDR3, the DNA is TGTGCCAGCAGCGTAGGGACTAGCGGGACGGGGGAGCAGTACTTC. The chain carries TRBV9 and TRBJ2-7, with 12 bases that match TRBD2. V shed 0 bases, J shed 7 bases, and the junction held 5 bases outside the gene matches. Germline V CDR1 and CDR2: SGDLS, YYNGEE. This CDR3 has 15 amino acids.

J is TRBJ2-7 and V is TRBV28; 9 nucleotides match TRBD2. V dropped 3 bases and J dropped 3; count of bases not matched to a gene: 3. There are 14 residues in the CDR3. Looked up from germline, CDR1 is MDHEN and CDR2 is SYDVKM. The CDR3: CASSFSSGGYEQYF. CDR3 nucleotides: TGTGCCAGCAGTTTTAGTAGCGGGGGCTACGAGCAGTACTTC.

The sample holds a few counts of this clone. The chain uses TRBV29-1 and TRBJ1-3; D possibly corresponds to TRBD1 (5 bases). This CDR3 has 16 amino acids. The V gene's germline CDR1 is SQVTM and CDR2 ANQGSEA. Trimming removed 0 bases from V and 0 bases from J, with 12 bases in between. The CDR3 sequence is CSVEDRGTNSGNTIYF. DNA of the CDR3: TGCAGCGTTGAAGACCGCGGGACGAACTCTGGAAACACCATATATTTT.